The 20 T cell receptor beta chains presented below share a single source sample, sequenced in a study of cytomegalovirus exposure and HLA in healthy donors. The PCR contained 60 Vbeta and 13 Jbeta primers. Assay used: immunoSEQ multiplex PCR; TCRdb lists only in-frame clones, some missing. The sample lists roughly 120,000 clones, about 64% occurring once. Sequenced input: PBMCs. The receptors here all came from a man aged 18 to 30 in good health and CMV-seropositive.

This clone came up a few times. For the CDR3, the DNA is TGTGCCAGCAGTGTTGACGGGGGGGATGGGGGGGAGACCCAGTACTTC. The encoded protein is CASSVDGGDGGETQYF. V gene TRBV6-1 combines with J gene TRBJ2-5; 8 bases match TRBD2. Germline lookup yields CDR1 MNHNS and CDR2 SASEGT. The CDR3 spans 16 residues. V lost 4 bases to trimming and J lost 5 bases; unmatched junction nucleotides: 12.

The chain employs TRBV11-2 and TRBJ2-5; 7 bases align to TRBD1. Germline V lookup: CDR1 SGHAT, CDR2 FQNNGV. Trimming took 1 base from V and 5 from J; bases not matched to a gene: 16. The CDR3 is 18 residues long. CDR3 sequence (DNA): TGTGCCAGCAGCTTAGTCCCGAGCACGACAGGGTTCGGGGAGACCCAGTACTTC. The encoded protein is CASSLVPSTTGFGETQYF.

The chain couples TRBV28 to TRBJ2-6; 7 bases line up with TRBD1. The germline CDR1 and CDR2 sequences are MDHEN and SYDVKM. This CDR3 is built from 17 residues. V shed 4 bases, J shed 4 bases, and the junction held 10 bases outside the gene matches. Here the CDR3 reads CASSSRTGLVGANVLTF. The CDR3 nucleotides read TGTGCCAGCAGTTCACGGACAGGACTGGTCGGGGCCAACGTCCTGACTTTC.

The chain has TRBV28 and TRBJ1-5; the match to TRBD1 covers 7 bases. CDR1 is MDHEN, CDR2 SYDVKM, per germline. CDR3 length: 15 residues. V lost 5 bases, J lost 2 bases, and 6 bases stayed unmatched. The CDR3 loop is CASSLTGARNQPQHF. The CDR3 nucleotides are TGTGCCAGCAGTCTCACAGGGGCCCGCAATCAGCCCCAGCATTTT.

This chain links TRBV13 with TRBJ2-3; perhaps TRBD1 as D (5 bases). The CDR3 has 13 residues. Germline-derived CDR1 and CDR2 are PRHDT and FYEKMQ (reference sequence). Trimming took 5 bases from V and 1 from J, leaving 7 bases between them. CDR3 sequence reads: CASSLRGTDTQYF. The CDR3 DNA sequence: TGTGCCAGCAGCCTCAGGGGCACAGATACGCAGTATTTT. The whole variable domain, remainder taken from reference TRBV13 and TRBJ2-3, is AAGVIQSPRHLIKEKRETATLKCYPIPRHDTVYWYQQGPGQDPQFLISFYEKMQSDKGSIPDRFSAQQFSDYHSELNMSSLELGDSALYFCASSLRGTDTQYFGPGTRLTVL.

This chain joins TRBV29-1 and TRBJ1-4, with 7 bases identical to TRBD1. Germline-derived CDR1 and CDR2 are SQVTM and ANQGSEA. V trimming: 6 bases; J trimming: 15 bases; junction bases outside the gene matches: 10. CDR3 length: 11 amino acids. DNA of the CDR3: TGCAGCGTCCAATTTGGGCAGGGGGTGTTTTTT. This encodes CSVQFGQGVFF.

This chain connects TRBV7-2 to TRBJ2-6; D might be TRBD1 (6 bases). V dropped 3 bases and J dropped 2 bases, with 11 bases sitting between them. Germline loops: CDR1 SGHTA, CDR2 FQGNSA. This CDR3 is 16 amino acids long. CDR3 DNA sequence: TGTGCCAGCAGCTTCAAACAGGGTACTGGGGCCAACGTCCTGACTTTC. Translating it yields CASSFKQGTGANVLTF.

The V and J genes are TRBV6-4 and TRBJ2-2, with TRBD1 matching 7 bases. Germline lookup yields CDR1 MRHNA and CDR2 SNTAGT. The trim removed 7 bases at V and 6 bases at J, leaving 5 bases unmatched. This CDR3 is 13 amino acids long. The CDR3 DNA sequence: TGTGCCAGCAAAGACAGGGTTGCCGGGGAGCTGTTTTTT. This translates into CASKDRVAGELFF.

The gene calls are TRBV5-6 and TRBJ2-1; D is uncertain. Looked up from germline, CDR1 is SGHDT and CDR2 is YYEEEE. The CDR3 consists of 15 residues. V was cut by 2 bases and J by 0 bases, with 9 bases left in between. The CDR3 is CASSFRSSSYNEQFF. For the CDR3, the DNA is TGTGCCAGCAGCTTTCGATCGAGCTCCTACAATGAGCAGTTCTTC.

The CDR3 coding sequence is TGCGCCAGCAGCTTGGGGCTAGCGGGTCAAGAGACCCAGTACTTC. Translation gives CASSLGLAGQETQYF. The chain carries TRBV5-1 and TRBJ2-5, with TRBD2 matching over 8 bases. The V gene end was trimmed by 0 bases and the J gene end by 2 bases; junction bases not matched to a gene: 3. Germline assignment: CDR1 SGHRS and CDR2 YFSETQ. This CDR3 is built from 15 residues.

There are a few counts of this clone. This chain links TRBV7-8 with TRBJ2-3; 9 nucleotides match TRBD1. The CDR3 has 16 residues. From germline, CDR1 is SGHVS and CDR2 FQNEAQ. V dropped 5 bases and J dropped 4; count of bases not matched to a gene: 10. The chain's CDR3 is CASSAGVTGGADTQYF. The CDR3 DNA is TGTGCCAGCAGCGCGGGAGTAACAGGGGGCGCAGATACGCAGTATTTT.

This chain joins TRBV28 and TRBJ1-4; 9 positions match TRBD1. After removal of 4 bases from V and 8 bases from J, the junction contained 8 bases not matched to a gene. CDR1 is MDHEN, CDR2 SYDVKM, per germline. The CDR3 runs to 15 residues. This CDR3 reads CASSSLQGAGEKLFF. Written as DNA, the CDR3 is TGTGCCAGCAGTTCGTTACAGGGGGCGGGGGAAAAACTGTTTTTT.

The V gene is TRBV5-6, the J gene TRBJ2-5; 7 positions match TRBD1. The germline CDR1 and CDR2 sequences are SGHDT and YYEEEE. The CDR3 is made up of 16 amino acids. The junction had 14 bases not matched to a gene; V was cut back by 4 bases and J by 5 bases. The CDR3 sequence: CASSGHEQGVWETQYF. The CDR3 region has the DNA TGTGCCAGCAGCGGGCATGAGCAGGGGGTATGGGAGACCCAGTACTTC.

The J gene is TRBJ1-6, the V gene TRBV10-2; D is uncertain. Germline CDR1 is WSHSY and CDR2 is SAAADI. This CDR3 spans 14 amino acids. The ends were cut back, 6 bases at V and 7 bases at J, with 13 bases in the middle. The CDR3 region has the DNA TGCGCCAGCAGCGCCACAGTCCGGAATTCACCCCTCCACTTT. Amino acids: CASSATVRNSPLHF.

The table lists this clone with a few counts. J is TRBJ2-3 and V is TRBV29-1, with 8 bases fitting TRBD2. This CDR3 is built from 17 residues. Trimming cost V 0 bases and J 0 bases; bases outside gene matches: 8. CDR1 and CDR2 (germline): SQVTM, ANQGSEA. As DNA, the CDR3 is TGCAGCGTTGAAGAGCTTTCTGGACTAGCTAGCACAGATACGCAGTATTTT. The encoded protein is CSVEELSGLASTDTQYF.

To note about this clone: The germline gene is not matched at one end of the junction; a read error may be the cause. The chain combines TRBV15 with TRBJ1-2; maybe TRBD1 (6 bases). From germline, CDR1 is LNHNV and CDR2 YYDKDF (reference sequence). The CDR3 runs to 13 residues. CDR3 amino acids: CATSRDVTGQTGF. For the CDR3, the DNA is TGTGCCACCAGCAGAGACGTGACAGGTCAAACTGGCTTC. Variable domain in full (rest from reference TRBV15 and TRBJ1-2): DAMVIQNPRYQVTQFGKPVTLSCSQTLNHNVMYWYQQKSSQAPKLLFHYYDKDFNNEADTPDNFQSRRPNTSFCFLDIRSPGLGDTAMYLCATSRDVTGQTGFGSGTRLTVV.

This clone was seen more than once but under ten times. The V and J genes are TRBV2 and TRBJ2-5, with 7 bases lining up with TRBD1. Germline lookup yields CDR1 SNHLY and CDR2 FYNNEI. Unmatched junction bases numbered 8, after V lost 8 bases and J lost 5 bases. The CDR3 sequence is 13 residues long. Here the CDR3 DNA reads TGTGCCAGCTCCGGGACAGAGACGGAGACCCAGTACTTC. Translation gives CASSGTETETQYF.

This clone came up a few times. J is TRBJ2-7 and V is TRBV6-1; 8 positions match TRBD1. The V segment lost 8 bases and the J segment 8 bases; nucleotides outside the gene matches: 14. Per germline, CDR1 MNHNS and CDR2 SASEGT. The CDR3 consists of 14 residues. CDR3 DNA: TGTGCCAGCCTTTTCGTTACAGGGGGAACACAGCAGTACTTC. Protein sequence: CASLFVTGGTQQYF.

V and J are TRBV28 and TRBJ2-5; the D gene is possibly TRBD1 (6 bases). The CDR3 is made up of 12 amino acids. Germline values: CDR1 MDHEN, CDR2 SYDVKM. V was shortened by 6 bases and J by 4 bases, with 9 bases between the two germline ends. The CDR3 DNA sequence: TGTGCCAGCAGCCAGGGGCGAGAGACCCAGTACTTC. It codes for CASSQGRETQYF.

This clone was counted a single time. V is TRBV19 and J is TRBJ2-3, with a possible D match to TRBD2 (6 bases). Trimming took off 3 bases at V and 0 bases at J, with 10 bases between the two ends. The CDR3 consists of 15 residues. Germline loops: CDR1 LNHDA, CDR2 SQIVND (reference sequence). CDR3 DNA sequence: TGTGCCAGTAGTATCGGGGGTTCTAGCACAGATACGCAGTATTTT. Amino acids: CASSIGGSSTDTQYF.